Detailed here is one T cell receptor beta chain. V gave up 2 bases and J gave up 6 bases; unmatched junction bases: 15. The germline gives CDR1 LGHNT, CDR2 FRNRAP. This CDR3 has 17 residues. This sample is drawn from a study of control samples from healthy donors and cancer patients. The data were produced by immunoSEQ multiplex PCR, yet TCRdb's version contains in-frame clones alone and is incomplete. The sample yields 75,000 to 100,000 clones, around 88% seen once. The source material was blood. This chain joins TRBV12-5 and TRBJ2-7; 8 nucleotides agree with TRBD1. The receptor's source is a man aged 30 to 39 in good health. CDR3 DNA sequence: TGTGCTAGTGGTTTGATACAGAAGGGACAGGAAATGGTCGAGCAGTACTTC. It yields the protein CASGLIQKGQEMVEQYF.